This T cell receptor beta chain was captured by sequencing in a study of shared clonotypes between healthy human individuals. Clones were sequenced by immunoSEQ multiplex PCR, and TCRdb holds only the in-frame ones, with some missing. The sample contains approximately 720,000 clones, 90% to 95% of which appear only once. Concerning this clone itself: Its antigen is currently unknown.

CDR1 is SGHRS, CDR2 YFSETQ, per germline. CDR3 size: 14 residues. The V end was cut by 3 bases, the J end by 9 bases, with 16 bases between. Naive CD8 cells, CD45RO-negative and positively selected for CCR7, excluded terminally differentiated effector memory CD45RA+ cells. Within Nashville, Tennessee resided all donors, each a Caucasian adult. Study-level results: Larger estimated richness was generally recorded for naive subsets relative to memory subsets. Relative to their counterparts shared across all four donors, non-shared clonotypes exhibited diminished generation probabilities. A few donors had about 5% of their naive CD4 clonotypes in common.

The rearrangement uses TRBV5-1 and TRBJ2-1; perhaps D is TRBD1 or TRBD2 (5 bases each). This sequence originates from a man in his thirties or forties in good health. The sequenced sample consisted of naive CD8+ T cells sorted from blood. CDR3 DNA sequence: TGCGCCAGCAGCTATACGGTCGGGGCCTTTGAGCAGTTCTTC. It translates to CASSYTVGAFEQFF.